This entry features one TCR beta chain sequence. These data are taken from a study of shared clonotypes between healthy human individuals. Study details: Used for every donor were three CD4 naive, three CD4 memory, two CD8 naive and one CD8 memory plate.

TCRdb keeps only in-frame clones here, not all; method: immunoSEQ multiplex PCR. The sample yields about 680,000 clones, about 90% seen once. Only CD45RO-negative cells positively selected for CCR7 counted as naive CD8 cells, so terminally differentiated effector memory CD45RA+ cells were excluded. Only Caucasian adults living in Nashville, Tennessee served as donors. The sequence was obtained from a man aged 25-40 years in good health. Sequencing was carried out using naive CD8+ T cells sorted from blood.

This chain's CDR3 is CASSYLALSPNTEAFF. Written as DNA, the CDR3 is TGTGCCAGCAGTTACCTGGCTTTGAGTCCGAACACTGAAGCTTTCTTT. This chain connects TRBV6-5 to TRBJ1-1; D is undetermined. In germline, CDR1 is MNHEY, CDR2 SVGAGI. This CDR3 is built from 16 residues. Deletions cut 2 bases from V and 1 base from J, with 14 bases between.